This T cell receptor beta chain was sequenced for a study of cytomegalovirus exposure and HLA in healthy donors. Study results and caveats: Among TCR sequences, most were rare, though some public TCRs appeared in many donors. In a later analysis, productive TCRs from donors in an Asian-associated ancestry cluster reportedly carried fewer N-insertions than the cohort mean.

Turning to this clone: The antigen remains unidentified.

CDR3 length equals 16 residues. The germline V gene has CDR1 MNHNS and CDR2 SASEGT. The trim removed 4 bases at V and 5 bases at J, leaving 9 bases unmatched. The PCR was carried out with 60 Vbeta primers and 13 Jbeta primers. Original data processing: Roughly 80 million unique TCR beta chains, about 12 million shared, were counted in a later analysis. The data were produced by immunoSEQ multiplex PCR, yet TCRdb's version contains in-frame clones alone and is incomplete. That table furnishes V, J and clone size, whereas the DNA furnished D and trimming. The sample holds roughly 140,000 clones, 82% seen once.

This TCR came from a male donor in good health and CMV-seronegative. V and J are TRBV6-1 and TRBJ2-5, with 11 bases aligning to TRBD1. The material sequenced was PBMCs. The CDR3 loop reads CASSVSTGTGGETQYF. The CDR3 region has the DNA TGTGCCAGCAGTGTCTCGACCGGGACAGGGGGGGAGACCCAGTACTTC.